The TCR beta chain under discussion was sequenced for a study of T cell responses to AZD1222 COVID-19 vaccine. Broader study findings: Most donors were white British and more were female, and clonal diversity was possibly underestimated.

TCRdb keeps only in-frame clones here, not all; method: immunoSEQ multiplex PCR. The data contain around 110,000 clones, around nine tenths of them singletons. This clone has a single count. Its antigen is as yet unknown. Trimming took 0 bases from V and 0 from J, leaving 10 bases between them. This CDR3 is 16 amino acids long. Germline-derived CDR1 and CDR2 are SGHRS and YFSETQ. The V call is TRBV5-1, the J call TRBJ2-1; the D is unclear. The receptor was isolated from an adult in good health. The starting material was peripheral blood, obtained on day 0 of AZD1222 vaccination. In DNA, the CDR3 is TGCGCCAGCAGCTTGGTTTTGACGAGCTCCTACAATGAGCAGTTCTTC. Protein: CASSLVLTSSYNEQFF.